Below, 17 T cell receptor beta chains from the same sample are listed, as sequenced in a study of T cells in Graves' hyperthyroidism and ophthalmopathy. RNA transcripts provided the source from which TCR beta CDR3 regions were amplified. The HTBI primer set was used in a first-round RT-PCR of the TCR CDR3. TCRdb fed the multiplex PCR reads into MiXCR, producing one record per CDR3 protein. The sample has 250,000 or so distinct CDR3 sequences, roughly 15% seen once. Sequences were obtained from blood. These receptors all stem from a woman between 50 and 59 years old with Graves' hyperthyroidism that later progressed to Graves' ophthalmopathy.

This clonotype was detected many times. The gene calls are TRBV3-1 and TRBJ2-5; no definite D call. The V and J ends lost 3 bases and 4 bases respectively, with 9 bases between them. The CDR3 sequence is 13 residues long. Germline values: CDR1 LGHDT, CDR2 YNNKEL (reference sequence). The CDR3 bases are TGTGCCAGCAGCCACGCCCGAACAGAGACCCAGTACTTC. The encoded protein is CASSHARTETQYF.

This clonotype appeared many times. The J gene is TRBJ2-3, the V gene TRBV5-1; 7 bases align to TRBD1. CDR1 is SGHRS and CDR2 is YFSETQ in the germline V gene. Trimming at V came to 1 base and at J to 4 bases, leaving 3 bases not matched to a gene. The CDR3 covers 14 residues. Here the CDR3 reads CASSLTGAADTQYF. As DNA, the CDR3 is TGCGCCAGCAGCTTGACAGGGGCGGCAGATACGCAGTATTTT.

Comment on this clonotype: The junction does not match germline at one end; this may be a read error. The rearrangement uses TRBV15 and TRBJ1-1; D remains unclear. The CDR3 has 13 residues. Germline V gene sequence: CDR1 LNHNV, CDR2 YYDKDF (reference sequence). The CDR3 DNA sequence: TGTGGCACCAGCCTGACGGCGAACACTGAAGCTTTCTTT. Its protein product is CGTSLTANTEAFF. The full variable domain, completed using reference TRBV15 and TRBJ1-1, is DAMVIQNPRYQVTQFGKPVTLSCSQTLNHNVMYWYQQKSSQAPKLLFHYYDKDFNNEADTPDNFQSRRPNTSFCFLDIRSPGLGDTAMYLCGTSLTANTEAFFGQGTRLTVV.

This clonotype was seen a few times. This sequence may be a read error, since a much larger clone differs from it by one base. J is TRBJ2-1 and V is TRBV2; TRBD1 or TRBD2 may be the D gene (6 bases each). Germline V CDR1 and CDR2: SNHLY, FYNNEI. The CDR3 contains 15 residues. The chain's CDR3 is CTSSERGRAYNEQFF. The CDR3 region has the DNA TGTACCAGCAGTGAACGGGGGCGAGCGTACAATGAGCAGTTCTTC.

This clonotype was picked up many times. V is TRBV15 and J is TRBJ2-7, with 8 bases matching TRBD1. The CDR3 length is 16 residues. Germline assignment: CDR1 LNHNV and CDR2 YYDKDF (reference sequence). V shed 0 bases and J 0 bases; nucleotides not matched to a gene: 4. The DNA of the CDR3 is TGTGCCACCAGCAGAGATGGGGGGACAGGCTCCTACGAGCAGTACTTC. It yields the protein CATSRDGGTGSYEQYF.

The rearrangement joins TRBV9 to TRBJ1-2; no clear D gene. Trimming stripped 4 bases from V and 4 bases from J, with 14 bases between. In germline, CDR1 is SGDLS, CDR2 YYNGEE. The CDR3 length is 14 residues. The CDR3 sequence: CASSPSSGSYGYTF. The CDR3 DNA is TGTGCCAGCAGCCCTTCATCAGGTAGCTATGGCTACACCTTC.

The table lists this clonotype with many counts. The J gene is TRBJ1-5, the V gene TRBV28, with 7 bases identical to TRBD1. Germline CDR1 reads MDHEN; CDR2 reads SYDVKM. The length of the CDR3 is 16 residues. The ends lost 3 bases at V and 0 bases at J; junction bases unmatched: 5. DNA for the CDR3: TGTGCCAGCAGTTTCCCCGGGACAGATAGCAATCAGCCCCAGCATTTT. Its protein is CASSFPGTDSNQPQHF.

The V gene is TRBV6-1, the J gene TRBJ1-1; unclear D gene. The V end lost 2 bases, the J end lost 10 bases, and 20 bases lay between the germline ends. There are 15 residues in the CDR3. Germline CDR1 MNHNS, CDR2 SASEGT. This CDR3 reads CASSENIRRAAVAFF. The CDR3 DNA follows: TGTGCCAGCAGTGAAAACATTAGGAGGGCGGCCGTAGCTTTCTTT.

CDR3 residues: CASSLLGRPGETQYF. The DNA for the CDR3 is TGTGCCAGCAGCCTTTTAGGGCGCCCTGGGGAGACCCAGTACTTC. The rearrangement uses TRBV7-9 and TRBJ2-5; D gene uncertain. The CDR3 is 15 amino acids. Looked up from germline, CDR1 is SEHNR and CDR2 is FQNEAQ (reference sequence). Trimming stripped 5 bases from V and 5 bases from J, with 18 bases between.

The sample holds a few counts of this clonotype. Possible read error: a much larger clone is one base away. The V and J genes are TRBV11-2 and TRBJ2-1; 10 bases line up with TRBD2. Germline lookup yields CDR1 SGHAT and CDR2 FQNNGV. The CDR3 has 16 amino acids. The CDR3 loop is CACSLRSSGGYNEQFF. The CDR3 DNA reads TGTGCCTGCAGCTTAAGATCTAGCGGGGGCTACAATGAGCAGTTCTTC.

There are many counts of this clonotype. The chain links TRBV5-1 to TRBJ2-1; D is unresolved. Trimming pared 4 bases from V and 8 bases from J, leaving 22 bases between. This CDR3 spans 16 amino acids. The germline CDR1 and CDR2 sequences are SGHRS and YFSETQ. The CDR3 DNA reads as TGCGCCAGCAGCAGGCCGGGTGTGATTGCAATTGATGAGCAGTTCTTC. Encoded protein: CASSRPGVIAIDEQFF.

This clonotype was counted between two and nine times. The chain is built from TRBV10-3 and TRBJ2-1, with D perhaps matching TRBD2 (6 bases). Looked up from germline, CDR1 is ENHRY and CDR2 is SYGVKD. The CDR3 length is 14 residues. V was trimmed by 11 bases and J by 2 bases, leaving 16 bases between them. The CDR3 loop reads CAVGLADPYNEQFF. The DNA of the CDR3 is TGTGCCGTGGGGTTAGCGGACCCCTACAATGAGCAGTTCTTC.

In its sample, this clonotype was seen many times. The chain has TRBV24-1 and TRBJ2-1, with 10 bases fitting TRBD2. Per germline, CDR1 KGHDR and CDR2 SFDVKD. The CDR3 spans 15 residues. V lost 9 bases, J lost 5 bases, and 9 bases stayed unmatched. Here the CDR3 DNA reads TGTGCCACCCGAAGCGGGAGGGCCTTAGACAATGAGCAGTTCTTC. Translated, it gives CATRSGRALDNEQFF.

This clonotype was detected a few times. The gene calls are TRBV5-1 and TRBJ2-7; 7 positions match TRBD1. This CDR3 region has 14 residues. Germline assignment: CDR1 SGHRS and CDR2 YFSETQ. With V trimmed by 8 bases and J by 0 bases, 8 bases remained unmatched. CDR3 in amino acids: CASRDSLNSYEQYF. The CDR3 DNA is TGCGCCAGTCGGGACAGCCTCAACTCCTACGAGCAGTACTTC.

Regarding this clonotype: This may be a read error: a much more frequent sequence differs by one nucleotide. This sequence joins TRBV28 and TRBJ1-5; D remains ambiguous. The germline V gene has CDR1 MDHEN and CDR2 SYDVKM. The V end was cut by 6 bases, the J end by 9 bases, with 12 bases between. There are 12 residues in the CDR3. The CDR3 DNA reads as TGTGCCAGCAGGTCTGCCGGATTGCCCCAGCATTTT. Protein sequence: CASRSAGLPQHF.

A single count supports this clonotype. This may be a read error: a much more frequent sequence differs by one nucleotide. The chain links TRBV11-2 to TRBJ1-5; D perhaps matches TRBD1 (6 bases). This CDR3 region has 14 residues. V was clipped by 5 bases and J by 3 bases, with 11 bases between them. The germline V gene has CDR1 SGHAT and CDR2 FQNNGV. The CDR3 sequence is CASSPGAVNQPQHF. CDR3 bases: TGTGCCAGCAGCCCGGGGGCCGTCAATCAGCCCCAGCATTTT.

About this clonotype itself: A clone one base away is much larger, so this may be a read error. The chain uses TRBV7-9 and TRBJ2-3, with D possibly matching TRBD2 (5 bases). CDR1 and CDR2 from the germline V gene are SEHNR and FQNEAQ (reference sequence). The CDR3 loop spans 13 amino acids. The V end lost 0 bases, the J end lost 6 bases, and 7 bases lay between the germline ends. The CDR3 DNA reads as TGTGCCAGCAGCTTAGCGGCGGGCGATACGCAGTATTTT. It translates to CASSLAAGDTQYF. Together with reference TRBV7-9 and TRBJ2-3, the CDR3 gives the full variable domain: DTGVSQNPRHKITKRGQNVTFRCDPISEHNRLYWYRQTLGQGPEFLTYFQNEAQLEKSRLLSDRFSAERPKGSFSTLEIQRTEQGDSAMYLCASSLAAGDTQYFGPGTRLTVL.